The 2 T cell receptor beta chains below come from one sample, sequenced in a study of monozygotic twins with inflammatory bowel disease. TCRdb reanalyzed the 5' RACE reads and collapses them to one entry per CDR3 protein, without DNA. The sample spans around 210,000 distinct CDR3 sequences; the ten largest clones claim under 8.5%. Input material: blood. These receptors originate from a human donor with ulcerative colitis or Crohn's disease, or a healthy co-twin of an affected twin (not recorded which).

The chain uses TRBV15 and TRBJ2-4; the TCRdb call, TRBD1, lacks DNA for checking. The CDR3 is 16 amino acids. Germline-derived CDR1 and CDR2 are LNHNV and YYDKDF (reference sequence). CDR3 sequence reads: CATSRGEGLGQNIQYF.

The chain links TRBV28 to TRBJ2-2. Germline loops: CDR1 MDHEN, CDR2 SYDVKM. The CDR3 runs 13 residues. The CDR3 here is CASSPRYTGELFF. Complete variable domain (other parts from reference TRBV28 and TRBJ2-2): DVKVTQSSRYLVKRTGEKVFLECVQDMDHENMFWYRQDPGLGLRLIYFSYDVKMKEKGDIPEGYSVSREKKERFSLILESASTNQTSMYLCASSPRYTGELFFGEGSRLTVL.